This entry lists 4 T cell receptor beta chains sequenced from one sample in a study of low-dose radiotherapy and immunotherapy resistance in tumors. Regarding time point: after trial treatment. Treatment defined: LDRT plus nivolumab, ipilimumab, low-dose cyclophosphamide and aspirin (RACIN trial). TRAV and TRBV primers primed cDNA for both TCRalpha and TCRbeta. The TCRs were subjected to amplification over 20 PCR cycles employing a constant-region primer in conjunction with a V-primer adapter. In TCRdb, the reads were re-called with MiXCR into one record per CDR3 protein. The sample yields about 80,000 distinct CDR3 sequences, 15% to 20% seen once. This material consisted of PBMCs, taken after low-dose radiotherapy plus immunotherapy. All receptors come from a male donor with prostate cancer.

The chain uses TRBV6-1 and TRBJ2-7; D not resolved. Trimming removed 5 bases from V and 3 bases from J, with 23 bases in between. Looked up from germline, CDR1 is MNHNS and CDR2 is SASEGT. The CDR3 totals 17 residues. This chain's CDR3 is CASSYSNVGQVIYEQYF. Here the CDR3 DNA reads TGTGCCAGCAGTTACTCGAACGTCGGGCAGGTCATCTACGAGCAGTACTTC.

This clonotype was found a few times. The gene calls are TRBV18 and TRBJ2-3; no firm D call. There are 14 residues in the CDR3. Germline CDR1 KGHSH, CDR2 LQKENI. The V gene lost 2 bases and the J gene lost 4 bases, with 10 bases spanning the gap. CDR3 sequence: CASSPGPGPDTQYF. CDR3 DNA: TGTGCCAGCTCACCAGGACCGGGCCCAGATACGCAGTATTTT. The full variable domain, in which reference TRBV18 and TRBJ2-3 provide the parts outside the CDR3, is NAGVMQNPRHLVRRRGQEARLRCSPMKGHSHVYWYRQLPEEGLKFMVYLQKENIIDESGMPKERFSAEFPKEGPSILRIQQVVRGDSAAYFCASSPGPGPDTQYFGPGTRLTVL.

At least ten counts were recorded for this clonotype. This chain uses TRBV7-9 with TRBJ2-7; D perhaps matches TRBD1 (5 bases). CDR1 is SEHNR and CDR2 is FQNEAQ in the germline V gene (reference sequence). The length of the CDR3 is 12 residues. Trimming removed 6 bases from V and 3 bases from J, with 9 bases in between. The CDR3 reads CASSIQGYEQYF. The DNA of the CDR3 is TGTGCCAGCAGTATTCAGGGCTACGAGCAGTACTTC.

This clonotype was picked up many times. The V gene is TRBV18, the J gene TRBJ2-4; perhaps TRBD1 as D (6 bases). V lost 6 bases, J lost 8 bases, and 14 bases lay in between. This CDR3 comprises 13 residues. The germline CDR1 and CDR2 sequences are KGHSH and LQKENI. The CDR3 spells CASSLGTTDIQYF. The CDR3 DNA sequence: TGTGCCAGCTCCCTCGGGACAACGGACATTCAGTACTTC.